One sample yielded the 2 T cell receptor beta chains listed below, sequenced in a study of blood T cell repertoires in COVID-19. TCRdb's table, derived via immunoSEQ multiplex PCR, lists solely in-frame clones and lacks some. The profile shows under 300,000 clones, about nine tenths of them singletons. The material sequenced was peripheral blood. The receptors come from a young woman with active or convalescent COVID-19.

The chain is built from TRBV5-1 and TRBJ1-2, with TRBD1 as a possible D gene (6 bases). Trimming pared 0 bases from V and 8 bases from J, leaving 14 bases between. The germline CDR1 and CDR2 sequences are SGHRS and YFSETQ. CDR3 length: 14 amino acids. For the CDR3, the DNA is TGCGCCAGCAGCTTGGCCGGCAGGGGCGACGGCTACACCTTC. It specifies CASSLAGRGDGYTF.

This sequence joins TRBV7-9 and TRBJ2-3, with 10 bases fitting TRBD2. J was trimmed by 4 bases and V by 0 bases; bases with no gene match: 7. CDR1 is SEHNR, CDR2 FQNEAQ, per germline (reference sequence). This CDR3 comprises 17 residues. The CDR3 is CASSLAMSGGAADTQYF. The CDR3 coding sequence is TGTGCCAGCAGCTTAGCGATGAGCGGGGGGGCGGCAGATACGCAGTATTTT.